A single T cell receptor beta chain is shown here with its context. The data were taken from a study of blood T cell repertoires in COVID-19. In the original analysis: For nucleated cells, counts were estimated from reference gene primer amplification. Libraries were prepared by immunoSEQ multiplex PCR; TCRdb keeps only in-frame clonotypes and omits some of them. That table gives V, J and clone size, and the DNA gave D and trimming. The sample includes over 400,000 clones, approximately 86% seen only once; the top ten take 6.5% to 9.5%. Germline V CDR1 and CDR2: MNHEY, SVGAGI. The length of the CDR3 is 15 residues. The V and J ends lost 4 bases and 1 base, in that order; junction bases with no gene match: 3. Those who participated ranged in age from about 18 to 89 years and resided in approximately 26 US areas. Recovered Cohort 3 donors showed two negative PCRs, clearance, or symptom resolution.

The genes are TRBV6-5 and TRBJ1-4, with TRBD1 matching over 7 bases. The TCR sequence derives from a woman aged 60-75 years who had recovered from COVID-19. The sequenced material came from PBMCs or T cells enriched from blood (not recorded which). The CDR3 region is CASSSDRLTNEKLFF. Written as DNA, the CDR3 is TGTGCCAGCAGTTCGGACAGGTTAACTAATGAAAAACTGTTTTTT.